A single sample gave rise to the 9 T cell receptor beta chains below, sequenced in a study of blood T cell repertoires in COVID-19. Some clones are missing from TCRdb's copy, which holds only in-frame ones; the method was immunoSEQ multiplex PCR. Of approximately 500,000 clones listed, around 90% are singletons. Material: peripheral blood. These receptors were obtained from a woman aged 50 to 60 with COVID-19, enrolled during active disease.

The gene calls are TRBV10-3 and TRBJ1-4; a weak D match, TRBD1 (5 bases). The CDR3 extends over 13 amino acids. In germline, CDR1 is ENHRY, CDR2 SYGVKD. Trimming left V 8 bases short and J 7 bases short, with 14 bases between. CDR3 sequence (DNA): TGTGCCATCGCAGAAGGGGAAGGTGAAAAACTGTTTTTT. Its protein is CAIAEGEGEKLFF.

The genes are TRBV7-3 and TRBJ2-6, with D perhaps matching TRBD1 (5 bases). The CDR3 runs 19 residues. Germline V CDR1 and CDR2: SGHTA, FQGTGA. The V gene lost 5 bases and the J gene lost 0 bases, with 20 bases spanning the gap. The CDR3 here is CASSPQGLSPISGANVLTF. CDR3 nucleotides: TGTGCCAGCAGCCCCCAGGGTCTGAGTCCCATCTCTGGGGCCAACGTCCTGACTTTC.

The V call is TRBV5-1, the J call TRBJ1-1, with D perhaps TRBD1 (6 bases). CDR3 size: 15 residues. The V gene lost 1 base and the J gene lost 4 bases, with 14 bases spanning the gap. The germline V gene encodes CDR1 SGHRS and CDR2 YFSETQ. The CDR3 sequence is CASSLRQADGTEAFF. The CDR3 bases are TGCGCCAGCAGCTTGCGACAGGCGGATGGCACTGAAGCTTTCTTT.

The chain recombines TRBV10-3 with TRBJ2-7; D is unresolved. The germline CDR1 and CDR2 sequences are ENHRY and SYGVKD. Trimming shortened V by 4 bases and J by 2 bases, and 6 bases separated the two germline ends. The CDR3 contains 12 residues. The CDR3 protein is CAISAVAYEQYF. The CDR3 nucleotides are TGTGCCATCAGTGCCGTCGCCTACGAGCAGTACTTC.

The V call is TRBV11-3, the J call TRBJ1-2; TRBD1 matches 7 bases. V was pared by 2 bases and J by 6 bases, with 6 bases of the junction left unmatched. The CDR3 runs to 14 residues. Germline V CDR1 and CDR2: SGHNT, YENEEA. CDR3 in DNA: TGTGCCAGCAGCTTACTACAGGGGATGGATGGCTACACCTTC. Translation gives CASSLLQGMDGYTF.

The rearrangement uses TRBV5-6 and TRBJ2-3, with D possibly being TRBD2 (5 bases). The germline CDR1 and CDR2 sequences are SGHDT and YYEEEE. This CDR3 has 17 residues. Trimming stripped 0 bases from V and 5 bases from J, with 19 bases between. The CDR3 DNA sequence: TGTGCCAGCAGCTTGGTAGGTGCCGGGGTCCACGGAGATACGCAGTATTTT. It translates to CASSLVGAGVHGDTQYF.

The chain combines TRBV5-1 with TRBJ2-1, with D uncertain. The germline V gene has CDR1 SGHRS and CDR2 YFSETQ. V was pared by 1 base and J by 10 bases, with 6 bases between. CDR3 length equals 11 residues. CDR3 nucleotide sequence: TGCGCCAGCAGCTTGTACAGAGAGCAGTTCTTC. Translated: CASSLYREQFF.

This clone was detected only a few times. The V gene is TRBV30, the J gene TRBJ1-1; maybe TRBD1 (5 bases). The germline V gene encodes CDR1 GTSNPN and CDR2 SVGIG (reference sequence). The CDR3 is 12 residues long. V was cut by 0 bases and J by 3 bases, with 5 bases left in between. CDR3 loop: CAWSVGDTEAFF. DNA of the CDR3: TGTGCCTGGAGTGTAGGGGACACTGAAGCTTTCTTT.

This rearrangement joins TRBV2 to TRBJ2-4; no clear D. Trimming removed 0 bases at V and 1 base at J, with 7 bases between. Germline V CDR1 and CDR2: SNHLY, FYNNEI. CDR3 size: 15 residues. As DNA, the CDR3 is TGTGCCAGCAGTGAAGCGGCCTTTGCCAAAAACATTCAGTACTTC. Encoded protein: CASSEAAFAKNIQYF.